This entry features one TCR beta chain sequence. Its antigen remains unknown. These data originate in a study of T cell responses to AZD1222 COVID-19 vaccine. For the study at large: Second doses that came at about 4 or about 12 weeks were put together.

Trimming stripped 6 bases from V and 10 bases from J, with 22 bases between. The CDR3 sequence is 16 residues long. Germline V lookup: CDR1 ENHRY, CDR2 SYGVKD. Study-wide results and caveats: Researchers took repertoire samples only after the peak T cell response had come.

Assay used: immunoSEQ multiplex PCR; TCRdb lists only in-frame clones, some missing. The top ten hold about 5% of the sample, which has approximately 100,000 clones, less than 95% seen once. This specimen was peripheral blood, taken on day 0 of AZD1222 vaccination. The receptor was isolated from an adult in good health. This chain joins TRBV10-3 and TRBJ1-6, with a tentative D call TRBD1 (6 bases). The CDR3 region has the DNA TGTGCCATCAGGGGAGAAGGGGGGTCGGCTGAATCACCCCTCCACTTT. This gives the protein CAIRGEGGSAESPLHF.